The rows below give T cell receptor beta chains drawn from one sample of a study of blood T cell repertoires in COVID-19. Only in-frame clones appear in the TCRdb table, and some are missing; sequencing was by immunoSEQ multiplex PCR. The sample holds approximately 110,000 clones; more than 60% are singletons and the top ten take less than 25%. The sequenced material came from peripheral blood. These receptors were collected from a man in his 70s with active or convalescent COVID-19. Each CDR3 is given with its conserved first and last residue. The D gene is left open where the match is weak. Size values are once, few and many counts, or a class for expanded clones, and some rows have none.

CDR3aa	CDR3nt	j_gene	d_gene	v_gene	abundance
CASSPRREGNTEAFF	TGTGCCAGCTCACCTCGACGGGAGGGGAACACTGAAGCTTTCTTT	TRBJ1-1	-	TRBV18	-
CASSALSSGNTIYF	TGTGCCAGCAGCGCCCTAAGCTCTGGAAACACCATATATTTT	TRBJ1-3	-	TRBV9	few
CASSSTSGAQYTDTQYF	TGTGCCAGCAGCTCAACTAGCGGGGCTCAATACACAGATACGCAGTATTTT	TRBJ2-3	TRBD2	TRBV7-9	-
CASSQRLAGSDTQYF	TGTGCCAGCAGCCAAAGGCTAGCGGGCTCTGATACGCAGTATTTT	TRBJ2-3	TRBD2	TRBV3-1/TRBV3-2	-
CASTPHRGSEKLFF	TGTGCCAGCACCCCCCACAGGGGAAGTGAAAAACTGTTTTTT	TRBJ1-4	TRBD1	TRBV6-6	-
CASSLVAGGVTEAFF	TGTGCCAGCAGCCTCGTGGCGGGGGGAGTCACTGAAGCTTTCTTT	TRBJ1-1	-	TRBV3-1/TRBV3-2	-
CASSSRRGQGYEQYF	TGTGCCAGCAGTTCACGCAGGGGGCAAGGTTACGAGCAGTACTTC	TRBJ2-7	TRBD1	TRBV3-1/TRBV3-2	once
CAAEDEKLFF	TGTGCCGCGGAGGATGAAAAACTGTTTTTT	TRBJ1-4	-	TRBV28	-
CASSPPGQGINYGYTF	TGTGCCAGCTCACCACCGGGACAGGGGATTAACTATGGCTACACCTTC	TRBJ1-2	TRBD1	TRBV18	-
CASSDRAYNEQFF	TGCGCCAGCAGCGACAGGGCCTACAATGAGCAGTTCTTC	TRBJ2-1	TRBD1	TRBV5-1	few
CASRRSQGFSGNTIYF	TGTGCCAGCAGGCGCAGCCAGGGGTTCTCTGGAAACACCATATATTTT	TRBJ1-3	-	TRBV28	-
CASRPLGTAPTYGYTF	TGTGCCAGTAGACCCCTCGGGACAGCCCCCACCTATGGCTACACCTTC	TRBJ1-2	TRBD1	TRBV19	-
CASRQQGNQPQHF	TGTGCCAGCAGACAACAGGGGAATCAGCCCCAGCATTTT	TRBJ1-5	TRBD1	TRBV2	-
CATSDWGDQETQYF	TGTGCCACCAGTGATTGGGGGGACCAAGAGACCCAGTACTTC	TRBJ2-5	-	TRBV24-1	-
CASSPRLAGGETQYF	TGTGCCAGCAGTCCCCGACTAGCGGGGGGAGAGACCCAGTACTTC	TRBJ2-5	TRBD2	TRBV6-5	-
CASSDPGQGELFF	TGTGCCAGCAGTGACCCGGGACAGGGAGAGCTGTTTTTT	TRBJ2-2	TRBD1	TRBV12-3/TRBV12-4	-
CASSSQASGNYNEQFF	TGTGCCAGCAGTTCCCAGGCGAGCGGGAACTACAATGAGCAGTTCTTC	TRBJ2-1	TRBD2	TRBV6-5	-
CASRLAGRTDTQYF	TGTGCCAGCAGACTAGCAGGAAGAACAGATACGCAGTATTTT	TRBJ2-3	-	TRBV27	-
CASSFTGTLQEQFF	TGTGCCAGCAGCTTTACAGGGACCCTCCAGGAGCAGTTCTTC	TRBJ2-1	-	TRBV5-4	-
CASSESGTSGYNEQFF	TGTGCCAGCAGTGAAAGTGGGACTAGCGGCTACAATGAGCAGTTCTTC	TRBJ2-1	TRBD2	TRBV6-1	-